The clone carrying this T cell receptor beta chain was picked up a small number of times. Its cognate antigen is unknown. Trimming took off 3 bases at V and 4 bases at J, with 16 bases between the two ends. The CDR3 runs 15 residues. This sample was included in a study of response to subunit inactivated influenza vaccine. Findings and limits, study-wide: There was a suggestion from the authors that each seasonal influenza vaccination recruits few new T cells.

TCRdb re-derived calls from the RT-PCR reads in MiXCR, one entry per CDR3 protein. The data hold fewer than 600,000 distinct CDR3 sequences, with 6.5% to 8% observed a single time. The receptor comes from a man in his fifties or sixties who received an inactivated influenza vaccine. V gene TRBV12-3 or TRBV12-4 combines with J gene TRBJ2-7; the D call may be TRBD1 or TRBD2 (6 bases each). The specimen was PBMCs from blood, collected around 25 months after vaccination. The CDR3 is CASSLRGDWEYEQYF. CDR3 DNA sequence: TGTGCCAGCAGTTTGAGGGGGGACTGGGAATACGAGCAGTACTTC.